The rows below give T cell receptor beta chains drawn from one sample of a study of shared clonotypes between healthy human individuals. TCRdb's copy holds only in-frame clones and misses some; the assay was immunoSEQ multiplex PCR. Of under 1 million clones in the sample, 96% were seen once. The specimen was naive CD8+ T cells sorted from blood. All receptors come from a man aged 25-40 years in good health. The conserved cysteine and the conserved F or W are not part of the CDR3 here. The size field is filled for only some rows; it gives once, few, many or a size class.

TRBV7-9,TRBJ2-1,NA,ASSGLGASGRVGEQF
TRBV6-1,TRBJ1-4,NA,ASSEVRRRDEKLF
TRBV27,TRBJ2-7,NA,ASSLDREAAYEQY
TRBV6-6,TRBJ1-1,NA,ASSYPLTGTNTEAF
TRBV11-2,TRBJ2-5,once,ASSLDQISGRARETQY
TRBV27,TRBJ2-7,NA,ASSLGRANYEQY
TRBV28,TRBJ2-2,once,ASSGPSENTGELF
TRBV13,TRBJ2-1,NA,ASRPGLGYNEQF
TRBV10-1,TRBJ2-3,NA,ASSAGLAGGRTDTQY
TRBV29-1,TRBJ2-7,NA,SVVNGSYSYEQY
TRBV27,TRBJ2-7,NA,ASSLKGQGYPYEQY
TRBV10-2,TRBJ2-3,NA,ASSGGPLDTQY
TRBV10-2,TRBJ2-5,NA,ASSDYKETQY
TRBV5-1,TRBJ2-7,NA,ASSLGDPTNLYEQY
TRBV4-2,TRBJ2-1,NA,ASSQVGLGLTSDDEQF